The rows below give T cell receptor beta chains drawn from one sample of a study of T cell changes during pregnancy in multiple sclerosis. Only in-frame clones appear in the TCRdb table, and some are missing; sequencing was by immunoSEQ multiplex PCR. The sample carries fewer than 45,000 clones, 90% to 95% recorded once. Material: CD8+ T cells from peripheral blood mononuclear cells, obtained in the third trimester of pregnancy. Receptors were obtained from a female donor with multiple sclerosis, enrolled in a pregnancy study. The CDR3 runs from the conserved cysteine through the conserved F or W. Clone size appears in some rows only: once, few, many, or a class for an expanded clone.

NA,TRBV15,CATSRDRRDYEQYF
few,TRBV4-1,CASSQDRWRSSYEQYF
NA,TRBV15,CATSRDLGGGRGYTF
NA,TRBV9,CASSARTGEVFDTQYF
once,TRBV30,CAWSPEEGWQETQYF
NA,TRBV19,CASKGERNEQYF
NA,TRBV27,CASSFGSSNEQFF
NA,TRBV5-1,CASSLGFGTSIYEQFF
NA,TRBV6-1,CASLKWTGYEQYF
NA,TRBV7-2,CASSLLSGGREQYF
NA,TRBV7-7,CASSQGRGYEQYF
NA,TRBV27,CASTLSDTQYF
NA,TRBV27,CASSEQGTGALLAKNIQYF
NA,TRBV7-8,CASSLGSGTSGYNEQFF
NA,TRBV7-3,CASSSRTSGIRDEQFF
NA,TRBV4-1,CASSQDHRGYYEQYF
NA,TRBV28,CASSLTDVYGYTF
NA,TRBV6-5,CASSDQETQYF
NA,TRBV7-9,CASSFPGQLQETQYF
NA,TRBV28,CASSLKLPSGEEPSYEQYF
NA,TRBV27,CASISSGLAILDEQFF
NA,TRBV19,CASSIGRSGAYEQYF
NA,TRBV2,CASAGGQLNTGELFF
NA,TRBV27,CASSYSGGDKVYEQYF
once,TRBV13,CASSLRGTGELFF
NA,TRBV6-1,CASSTRIFTDTQYF